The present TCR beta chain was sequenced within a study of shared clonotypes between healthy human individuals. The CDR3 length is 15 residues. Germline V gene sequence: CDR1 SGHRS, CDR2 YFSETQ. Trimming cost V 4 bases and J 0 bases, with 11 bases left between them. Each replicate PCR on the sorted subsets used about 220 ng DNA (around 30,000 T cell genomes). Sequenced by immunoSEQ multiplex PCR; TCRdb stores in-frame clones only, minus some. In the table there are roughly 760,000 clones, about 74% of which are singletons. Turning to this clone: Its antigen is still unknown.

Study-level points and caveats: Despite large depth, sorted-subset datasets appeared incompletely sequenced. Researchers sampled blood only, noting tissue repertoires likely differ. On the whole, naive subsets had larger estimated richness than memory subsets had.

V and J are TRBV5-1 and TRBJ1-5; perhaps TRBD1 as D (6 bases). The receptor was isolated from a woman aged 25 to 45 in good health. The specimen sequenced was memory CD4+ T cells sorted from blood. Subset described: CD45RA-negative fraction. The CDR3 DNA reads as TGCGCCAGCAGCCCGGGACACGGTAGCAATCAGCCCCAGCATTTT. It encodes CASSPGHGSNQPQHF.